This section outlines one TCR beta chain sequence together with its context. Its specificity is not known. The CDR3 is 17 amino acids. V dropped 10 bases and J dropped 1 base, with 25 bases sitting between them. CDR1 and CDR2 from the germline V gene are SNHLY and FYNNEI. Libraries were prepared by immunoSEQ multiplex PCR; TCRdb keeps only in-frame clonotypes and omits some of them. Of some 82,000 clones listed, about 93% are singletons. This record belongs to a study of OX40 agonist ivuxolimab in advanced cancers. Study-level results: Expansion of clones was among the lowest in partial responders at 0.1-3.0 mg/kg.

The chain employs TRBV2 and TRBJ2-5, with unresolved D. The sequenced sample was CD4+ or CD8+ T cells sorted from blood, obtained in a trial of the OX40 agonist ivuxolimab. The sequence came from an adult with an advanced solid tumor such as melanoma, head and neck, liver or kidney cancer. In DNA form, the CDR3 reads TGTGCCACCCTAGTTCTAGGGCAAGTGCTATCCCAAGAGACCCAGTACTTC. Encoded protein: CATLVLGQVLSQETQYF.